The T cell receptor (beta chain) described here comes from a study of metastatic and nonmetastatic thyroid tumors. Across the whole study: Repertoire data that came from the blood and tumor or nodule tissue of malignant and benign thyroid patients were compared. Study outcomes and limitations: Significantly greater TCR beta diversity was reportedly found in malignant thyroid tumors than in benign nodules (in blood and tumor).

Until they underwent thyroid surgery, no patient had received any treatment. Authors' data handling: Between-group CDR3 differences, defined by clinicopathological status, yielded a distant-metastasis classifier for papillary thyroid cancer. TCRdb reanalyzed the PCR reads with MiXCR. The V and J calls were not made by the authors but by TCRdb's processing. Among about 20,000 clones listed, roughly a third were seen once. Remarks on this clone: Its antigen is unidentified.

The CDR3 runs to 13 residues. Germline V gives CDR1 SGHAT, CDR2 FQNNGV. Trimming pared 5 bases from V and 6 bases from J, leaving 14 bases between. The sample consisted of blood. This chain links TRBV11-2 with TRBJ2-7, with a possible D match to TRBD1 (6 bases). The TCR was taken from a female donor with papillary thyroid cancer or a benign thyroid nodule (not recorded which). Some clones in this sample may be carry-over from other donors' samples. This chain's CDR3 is CASSPGTLFEQYF. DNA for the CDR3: TGTGCCAGCAGCCCCGGGACACTTTTCGAGCAGTACTTC.